This T cell receptor beta chain came from a study of CXCR3-negative and CXCR3-positive naive CD8 T cells. Broader study findings: Similarly elevated diversity marked both naive subsets, with memory CD8+ cells showing far lower diversity. It was found that naive subsets had comparable surface CD5, and TCR strength was inferred from TRB CDR3 properties. Similar TRBV-TRBJ usage was seen in naive cells (both CXCR3-negative and CXCR3-positive), but memory cells differed.

UMI-labeled 5' RACE TRB cDNA libraries were prepared from the cells. After re-calling the 5' RACE reads, TCRdb lists one entry per CDR3 protein, DNA absent. The table for this sample gives approximately 53,000 distinct CDR3 sequences. On this clonotype itself: Its antigen is as yet unknown.

Sequencing used memory CD8+ T cells from blood. The source of this sequence is a human donor in good health. Some clones in this sample may be carry-over from other donors' samples.

The CDR3 sequence: CASSHGPSAYNEQFF. The gene calls are TRBV4-1 and TRBJ2-1; TCRdb picks TRBD2, but there is no DNA to check that call. The CDR3 extends over 15 amino acids. From germline, CDR1 is MGHRA and CDR2 YSYEKL.